This TCR beta chain derives from a study of CD8+ T cells in alopecia areata. About this clone: No antigen is known for it.

Sequencing used cDNA as its template, made by extracting RNA and reverse transcribing it. Only in-frame clones appear in the TCRdb table, and some are missing; sequencing was by immunoSEQ multiplex PCR. The data hold 150,000 to 160,000 clones, with about 51% observed a single time. This CDR3 comprises 14 residues. The germline V and J ends were trimmed by 5 bases and 1 base, with 8 bases remaining between them. Germline V CDR1 and CDR2: MGHDK, SYGVNS. Peripheral blood and lesional scalp punch biopsies came from alopecia areata patients. Whole-study results and caveats: Across lesional scalp, and particularly alopecia totalis/universalis, clonality surpassed that of normal scalp. Sequencing of scalp tissue also captures the resident alphabeta T cells of normal skin.

The starting material was CD8+ T cells sorted from blood, obtained at week 0. The clonotype comes from a human donor with alopecia areata. The chain employs TRBV25-1 and TRBJ2-2; D call uncertain. In nucleotides, the CDR3 is TGTGCCAGCAGTTTAAGACAGAACACCGGGGAGCTGTTTTTT. Its translation: CASSLRQNTGELFF.